The 7 T cell receptor beta chains presented below share a single source sample, sequenced in a study of T cell responses to AZD1222 COVID-19 vaccine. Repertoires were generated with immunoSEQ multiplex PCR, while TCRdb's copy carries only in-frame clones and drops some. The sample shows 150,000 to 180,000 clones, over 85% of them seen only once. Sequenced material: peripheral blood, taken on day 0 of AZD1222 vaccination. These receptors all come from an adult in good health.

This chain connects TRBV24-1 to TRBJ1-2; no firm D call. Trimming took off 3 bases at V and 1 base at J, with 2 bases between the two ends. Germline CDR1 reads KGHDR; CDR2 reads SFDVKD. This CDR3 is 12 amino acids long. The CDR3 DNA follows: TGTGCCACCAGTGATGTTAACTATGGCTACACCTTC. Translated, it gives CATSDVNYGYTF.

Turning to this clone: One end of the junction is discordant with germline, which a read error may explain. The chain recombines TRBV7-7 with TRBJ2-7; D could derive from TRBD1 or TRBD2 (6 bases each). This CDR3 has 17 residues. CDR1 SSHAT and CDR2 FNYEAQ come from the germline V gene (reference sequence). CDR3 nucleotides: TGTGCTAGCAGCCGGGGGACATCGGGGCGTGAGGCCTACGAGCAGTACTTC. Amino acid sequence: CASSRGTSGREAYEQYF.

V is TRBV19 and J is TRBJ1-1; 8 positions agree with TRBD1. The CDR3 totals 14 residues. The germline CDR1 and CDR2 sequences are LNHDA and SQIVND (reference sequence). J gave up 5 bases and V 5 bases, and 7 bases lay outside the gene matches. Here the CDR3 reads CASSLQDRVTEAFF. The CDR3 DNA is TGTGCCAGTAGTCTCCAGGACAGGGTTACTGAAGCTTTCTTT.

The chain joins TRBV7-6 to TRBJ2-1, with D unresolved. The CDR3 runs 17 residues. Germline CDR1 and CDR2: SGHVS and FNYEAQ. V lost 3 bases and J 3 bases, leaving 18 bases between the germline ends. The CDR3 is CASSFRPRASDYNEQFF. CDR3 DNA sequence: TGTGCCAGCAGCTTTCGTCCTCGGGCCAGCGACTACAATGAGCAGTTCTTC.

The rearrangement uses TRBV27 and TRBJ2-7; D call uncertain. This CDR3 contains 14 residues. Germline CDR1 and CDR2: MNHEY and SMNVEV (reference sequence). Trimming left V 6 bases short and J 3 bases short, with 15 bases between. The CDR3 loop is CASSPVERLYEQYF. The CDR3 DNA reads as TGTGCCAGCAGCCCTGTCGAACGACTCTACGAGCAGTACTTC.

The CDR3 here is CASSKEVASYNEQFF. CDR3 in DNA: TGTGCCAGCAGCAAAGAGGTAGCCTCCTACAATGAGCAGTTCTTC. This chain uses TRBV21-1 with TRBJ2-1; the table's D call, TRBD2, was not checked against the DNA. TRBV21-1 counts as a pseudogene. This CDR3 comprises 15 residues.

The chain uses TRBV5-1 and TRBJ2-3, with TRBD2 as a possible D gene (5 bases). This CDR3 contains 13 residues. Trimming pared 4 bases from V and 6 bases from J, leaving 12 bases between. The germline V gene has CDR1 SGHRS and CDR2 YFSETQ. The CDR3 region is CASSGEGADTQYF. The CDR3 DNA reads as TGCGCCAGCAGCGGCGAGGGAGCGGATACGCAGTATTTT. Filled out from reference TRBV5-1 and TRBJ2-3, the complete variable domain reads KAGVTQTPRYLIKTRGQQVTLSCSPISGHRSVSWYQQTPGQGLQFLFEYFSETQRNKGNFPGRFSGRQFSNSRSEMNVSTLELGDSALYLCASSGEGADTQYFGPGTRLTVL.